This TCR beta chain was sequenced in a study of T cell responses to AZD1222 COVID-19 vaccine. Study-wide results and caveats: Dominant CD4 TCR responses targeted spike regions 160-218 and 743-854. Two doses of AZD1222 preceded a rise in Spike-specific TCR breadth and depth. Repertoires were obtained only post-peak T cell response.

A note on this clone: Its cognate antigen is unknown.

The repertoire was sequenced with immunoSEQ multiplex PCR; TCRdb's copy has only in-frame clones and lacks some. The sample carries about 150,000 clones, less than 95% recorded once. V lost 0 bases and J lost 5; bases outside the gene matches: 4. Germline V gene data show CDR1 as SGHKS and CDR2 as YYEKEE (reference sequence). The CDR3 has 14 amino acids. The source of this sequence is an adult in good health. This specimen was peripheral blood, taken on day 0 of AZD1222 vaccination. This sequence joins TRBV5-5 and TRBJ2-7; 8 bases map to TRBD2. The CDR3 bases are TGTGCCAGCAGCTTGGCGGGGGGGGCCCACGAGCAGTACTTC. Translated, it gives CASSLAGGAHEQYF.